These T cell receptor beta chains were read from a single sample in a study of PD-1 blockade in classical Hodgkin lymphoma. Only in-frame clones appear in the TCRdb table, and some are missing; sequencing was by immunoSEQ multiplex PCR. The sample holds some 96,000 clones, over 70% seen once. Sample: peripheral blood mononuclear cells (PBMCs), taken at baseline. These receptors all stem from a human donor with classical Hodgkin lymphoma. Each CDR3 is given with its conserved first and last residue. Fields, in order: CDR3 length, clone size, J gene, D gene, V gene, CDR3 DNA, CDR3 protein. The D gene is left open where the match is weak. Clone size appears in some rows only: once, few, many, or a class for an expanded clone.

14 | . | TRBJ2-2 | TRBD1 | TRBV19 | TGTGCCACCTCCAACAGGGGTAGCACCGGGGAGCTGTTTTTT | CATSNRGSTGELFF
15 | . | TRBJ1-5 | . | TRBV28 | TGTGCCAGCAGTTTCCCCCCCGCGGTCAATCAGCCCCAGCATTTT | CASSFPPAVNQPQHF
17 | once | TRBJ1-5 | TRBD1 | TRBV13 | TGTGCCAGCAGCTTTAGGGACAGGGCCGGAAGCAATCAGCCCCAGCATTTT | CASSFRDRAGSNQPQHF
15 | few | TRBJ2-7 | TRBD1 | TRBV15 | TGTGCCACCAGCAGGACCGGGACAGGGGCTTCCGAGCAGTACTTC | CATSRTGTGASEQYF
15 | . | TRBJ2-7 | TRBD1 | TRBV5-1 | TGCGCCAGCAGCCTACAGGGGACAGAAGAATACGAGCAGTACTTC | CASSLQGTEEYEQYF
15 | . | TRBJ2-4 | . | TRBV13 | TGTGCCAGCAGCACGACAGAACGAGCCAAAAACATTCAGTACTTC | CASSTTERAKNIQYF
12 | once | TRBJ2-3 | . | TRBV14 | TGTGCCAGCAGCCAAATCACAGATACGCAGTATTTT | CASSQITDTQYF
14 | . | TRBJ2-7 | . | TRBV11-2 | TGTGCCAGCAGCTCGCGACTAGTTTACTACGAGCAGTACTTC | CASSSRLVYYEQYF
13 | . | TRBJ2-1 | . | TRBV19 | TGTGCCAGTAGTATAGGGAGGGCGAATGAGCAGTTCTTC | CASSIGRANEQFF
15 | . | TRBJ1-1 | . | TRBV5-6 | TGTGCCAGCAGCTTGGTTACAGGCGAATACACTGAAGCTTTCTTT | CASSLVTGEYTEAFF
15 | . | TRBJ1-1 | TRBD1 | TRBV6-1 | TGTGCCAGCAGTGAACGGACAGGGGTGAACACTGAAGCTTTCTTT | CASSERTGVNTEAFF
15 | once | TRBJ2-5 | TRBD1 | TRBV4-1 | TGCGCCAGCAGCCAAGATCCGACAGGGCGGGAGACCCAGTACTTC | CASSQDPTGRETQYF
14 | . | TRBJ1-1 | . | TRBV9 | TGTGCCAGCAGCGTAGCTGGGTACACGACTGAAGCTTTCTTT | CASSVAGYTTEAFF
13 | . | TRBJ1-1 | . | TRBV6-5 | TGTGCCAGCAGGAGGAGGGCCCGGGGGGAAGCTTTCTTT | CASRRRARGEAFF
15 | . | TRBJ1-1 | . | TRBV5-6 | TGTGCCAGCAGGACCGGAGGGGGGTTGAACACTGAAGCTTTCTTT | CASRTGGGLNTEAFF
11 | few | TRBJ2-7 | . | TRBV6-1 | TGTGCCACCAACTCCGTCTACGAGCAGTACTTC | CATNSVYEQYF
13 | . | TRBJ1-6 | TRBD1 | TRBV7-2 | TGTGCCAGCAGCTTTACAGGGGACTCACCCCTCCACTTT | CASSFTGDSPLHF
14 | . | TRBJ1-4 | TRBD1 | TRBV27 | TGTGCCAGCAGCCGGACAGGGTTCGGTGAAAAACTGTTTTTT | CASSRTGFGEKLFF
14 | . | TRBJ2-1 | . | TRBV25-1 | TGTGCCAGCATGTGGGGAGGCTCCTACAATGAGCAGTTCTTC | CASMWGGSYNEQFF
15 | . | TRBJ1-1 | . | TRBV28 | TGTGCCAGCAGTTCTTGGGGCCGAATGAACACTGAAGCTTTCTTT | CASSSWGRMNTEAFF
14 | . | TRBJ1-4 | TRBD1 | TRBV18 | TGTGCCAGCTCCCCCGGACAGGGAAATGAAAAACTGTTTTTT | CASSPGQGNEKLFF
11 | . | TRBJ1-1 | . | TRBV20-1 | TGCAGTGCCGGGACACCCTCTGAAGCTTTCTTT | CSAGTPSEAFF
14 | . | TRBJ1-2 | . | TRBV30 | TGTGCCTGGAGTGCAGGGGTTGGGAGCTATGGCTACACCTTC | CAWSAGVGSYGYTF
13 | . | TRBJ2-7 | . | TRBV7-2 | TGTGCCAGCAGCGTTGACAGGTCCTACGAGCAGTACTTC | CASSVDRSYEQYF
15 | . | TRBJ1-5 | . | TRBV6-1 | TGTGCCAGCAGTGCGGAACCGGGGAGCAATCAGCCCCAGCATTTT | CASSAEPGSNQPQHF
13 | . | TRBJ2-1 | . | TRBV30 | TGTGCCTGGAGTTCGCAGACCTACAATGAGCAGTTCTTC | CAWSSQTYNEQFF
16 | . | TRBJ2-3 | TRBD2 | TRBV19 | TGTGCCAGTAGTATCGGACTAGCGGGAAGCACAGATACGCAGTATTTT | CASSIGLAGSTDTQYF
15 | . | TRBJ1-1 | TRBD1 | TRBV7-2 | TGTGCCAGCAGCTTAGCGGGAGGGGGCAGCACTGAAGCTTTCTTT | CASSLAGGGSTEAFF
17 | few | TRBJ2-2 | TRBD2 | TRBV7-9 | TGTGCCAGCAGCTTATGGCCCGAGCGGGAGGTACGGGGGGAGCTGTTTTTT | CASSLWPEREVRGELFF
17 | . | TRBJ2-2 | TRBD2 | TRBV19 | TGTGCCAGTACCAAGGGACTAGCGGGAGGCGGCGCCGGGGAGCTGTTTTTT | CASTKGLAGGGAGELFF